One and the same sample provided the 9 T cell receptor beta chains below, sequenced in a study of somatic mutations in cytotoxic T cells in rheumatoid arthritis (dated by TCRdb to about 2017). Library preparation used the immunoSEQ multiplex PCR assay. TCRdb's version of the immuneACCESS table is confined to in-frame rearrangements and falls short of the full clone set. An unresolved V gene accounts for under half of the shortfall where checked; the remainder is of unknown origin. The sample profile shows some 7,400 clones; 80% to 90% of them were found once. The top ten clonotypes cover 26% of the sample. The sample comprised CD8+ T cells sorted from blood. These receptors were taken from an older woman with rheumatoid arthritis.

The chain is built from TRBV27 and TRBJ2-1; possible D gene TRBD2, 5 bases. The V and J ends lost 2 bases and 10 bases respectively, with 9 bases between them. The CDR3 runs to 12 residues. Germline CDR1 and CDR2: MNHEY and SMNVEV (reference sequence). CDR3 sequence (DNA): TGTGCCAGCAGTTTAGGCGGGCTAGAGCAGTTCTTC. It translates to CASSLGGLEQFF.

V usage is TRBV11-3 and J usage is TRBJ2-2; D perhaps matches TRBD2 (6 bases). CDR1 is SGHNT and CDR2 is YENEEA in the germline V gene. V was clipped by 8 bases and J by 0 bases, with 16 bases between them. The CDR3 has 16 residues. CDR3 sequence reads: CASFGPGRSNTGELFF. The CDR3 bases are TGTGCCAGCTTCGGCCCAGGGAGGTCGAACACCGGGGAGCTGTTTTTT.

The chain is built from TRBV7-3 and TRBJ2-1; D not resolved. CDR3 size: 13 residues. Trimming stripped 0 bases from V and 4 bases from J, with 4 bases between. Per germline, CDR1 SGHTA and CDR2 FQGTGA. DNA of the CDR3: TGTGCCAGCAGCTTAACCCTTTACAATGAGCAGTTCTTC. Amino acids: CASSLTLYNEQFF.

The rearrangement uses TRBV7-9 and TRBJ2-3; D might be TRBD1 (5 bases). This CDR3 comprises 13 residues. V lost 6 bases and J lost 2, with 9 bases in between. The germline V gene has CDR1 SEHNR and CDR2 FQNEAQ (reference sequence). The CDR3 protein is CASRDKVTDTQYF. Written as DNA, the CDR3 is TGTGCCAGCAGGGACAAAGTCACAGATACGCAGTATTTT.

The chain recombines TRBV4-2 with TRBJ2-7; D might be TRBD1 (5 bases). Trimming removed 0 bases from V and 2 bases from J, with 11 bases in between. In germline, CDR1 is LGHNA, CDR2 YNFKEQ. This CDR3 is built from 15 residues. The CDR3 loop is CASSQDLETAYEQYF. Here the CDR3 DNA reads TGTGCCAGCAGCCAAGATCTGGAGACAGCCTACGAGCAGTACTTC.

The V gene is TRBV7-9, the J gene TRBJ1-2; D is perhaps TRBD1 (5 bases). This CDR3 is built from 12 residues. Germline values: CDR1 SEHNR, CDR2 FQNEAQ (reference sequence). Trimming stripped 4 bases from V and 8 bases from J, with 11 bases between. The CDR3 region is CASSSSRGGYTF. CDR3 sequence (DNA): TGTGCCAGCAGCTCATCCCGGGGGGGCTACACCTTC.

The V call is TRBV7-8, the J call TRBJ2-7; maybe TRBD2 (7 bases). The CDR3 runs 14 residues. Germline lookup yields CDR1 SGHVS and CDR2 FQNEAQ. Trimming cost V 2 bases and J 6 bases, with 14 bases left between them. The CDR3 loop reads CASSLHAGEGEQYF. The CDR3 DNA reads TGTGCCAGCAGCTTACATGCAGGGGAGGGCGAGCAGTACTTC.

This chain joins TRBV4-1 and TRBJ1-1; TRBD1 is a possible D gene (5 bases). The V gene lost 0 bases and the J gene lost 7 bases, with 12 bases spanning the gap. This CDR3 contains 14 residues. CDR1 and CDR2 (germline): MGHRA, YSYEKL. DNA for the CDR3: TGCGCCAGCAGCCAAGAAGCGGGGGTTAGTGAAGCTTTCTTT. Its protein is CASSQEAGVSEAFF.

The CDR3 sequence: CASSSLLDRLAGAKETQYF. CDR3 nucleotide sequence: TGTGCCAGCAGTTCTCTCCTTGATAGATTAGCGGGCGCTAAAGAGACCCAGTACTTC. J is TRBJ2-5 and V is TRBV27; 7 nucleotides line up with TRBD2. The trim removed 4 bases at V and 3 bases at J, leaving 20 bases unmatched. The CDR3 runs 19 residues. Germline V gene lookup returns CDR1 MNHEY and CDR2 SMNVEV (reference sequence).